The clone carrying this TCR beta chain was seen only a few times. In TCRdb, the 5' RACE reads were re-called with MiXCR into one record per CDR3 protein. The sample contains hundreds of thousands of distinct CDR3 sequences, around an eighth of which appear only once. This sample was taken from a study of T cells after yellow fever vaccination. The germline gives CDR1 MDHEN, CDR2 SYDVKM. Germline trimming cut 6 bases from V and 2 bases from J; bases unmatched to any gene: 10. This CDR3 region has 16 residues. Here the sequenced sample was PBMCs, taken on the day of the yellow fever booster vaccination. The V gene is TRBV28, the J gene TRBJ2-1; 7 positions match TRBD2. The TCR comes from a man aged 25-40 years who received the YFV17D yellow fever vaccine. In DNA, the CDR3 is TGTGCCAGCAGAAAGGTGGGGACTACAGCCTACAATGAGCAGTTCTTC. Residues: CASRKVGTTAYNEQFF.